The 20 T cell receptor beta chains below were found in one sample sequenced in a study of blood T cell repertoires in COVID-19. Some clones are missing from TCRdb's copy, which holds only in-frame ones; the method was immunoSEQ multiplex PCR. The sample contains fewer than 250,000 clones, around four fifths of which appear only once. The source material was peripheral blood. These receptors were obtained from a woman between 50 and 59 years old with active or convalescent COVID-19.

This chain uses TRBV5-6 with TRBJ1-2; tentative D call: TRBD1 (6 bases). The CDR3 consists of 13 residues. V lost 4 bases and J lost 10, with 17 bases in between. The germline gives CDR1 SGHDT, CDR2 YYEEEE. This CDR3 is CASSPGGPGDYTF. CDR3 nucleotide sequence: TGTGCCAGCAGCCCCGGCGGTCCAGGGGACTACACCTTC. The entire variable domain, with the rest obtained from reference TRBV5-6 and TRBJ1-2, is as follows: DAGVTQSPTHLIKTRGQQVTLRCSPKSGHDTVSWYQQALGQGPQFIFQYYEEEERQRGNFPDRFSGHQFPNYSSELNVNALLLGDSALYLCASSPGGPGDYTFGSGTRLTVV.

The chain joins TRBV5-8 to TRBJ2-7, with 8 bases that match TRBD1. The CDR3 is 16 amino acids. CDR1 and CDR2 (germline): SGHTS, YDEGEE. The ends lost 2 bases at V and 1 base at J; junction bases unmatched: 8. This CDR3 is CASSFLTGALSYEQYV. For the CDR3, the DNA is TGTGCCAGCAGCTTCTTGACAGGGGCTCTATCCTACGAGCAGTACGTC.

The chain combines TRBV12-5 with TRBJ2-7; 7 positions agree with TRBD2. Germline V gene lookup returns CDR1 LGHNT and CDR2 FRNRAP. This CDR3 region has 12 residues. Losses at the gene ends were 8 bases for V and 5 bases for J; bases not matched to a gene: 6. CDR3 sequence reads: CASWGGAHEQYF. CDR3 sequence (DNA): TGTGCTAGTTGGGGAGGGGCCCACGAGCAGTACTTC.

The chain recombines TRBV24-1 with TRBJ2-1; possible D gene TRBD1, 6 bases. The CDR3 extends over 15 amino acids. V gave up 3 bases and J gave up 4 bases, with 12 bases separating them. CDR1 is KGHDR and CDR2 is SFDVKD in the germline V gene. The CDR3 spells CATSDPGEFYNEQFF. The CDR3 DNA is TGTGCCACCAGTGATCCAGGGGAGTTTTACAATGAGCAGTTCTTC.

In this sample, this clone turned up a few times. The J gene is TRBJ1-5, the V gene TRBV6-5; 8 bases agree with TRBD1. Unmatched junction bases numbered 7, after V lost 4 bases and J lost 2 bases. CDR1 is MNHEY and CDR2 is SVGAGI in the germline V gene. This CDR3 comprises 16 residues. This chain's CDR3 is CASSSSGGAGNQPQHF. The CDR3 region has the DNA TGTGCCAGCAGTTCATCAGGGGGCGCGGGCAATCAGCCCCAGCATTTT.

V usage is TRBV5-1 and J usage is TRBJ2-3, with 12 bases fitting TRBD2. V lost 3 bases and J lost 4; bases outside the gene matches: 6. The CDR3 covers 16 residues. CDR1 and CDR2 from the germline V gene are SGHRS and YFSETQ. In nucleotides, the CDR3 is TGCGCCAGCAGCTCGGGACTAGCGGGTCTAGCAGATACGCAGTATTTT. Translation gives CASSSGLAGLADTQYF.

The chain has TRBV6-5 and TRBJ1-1, with D possibly TRBD1 on 6 matching bases. The germline CDR1 and CDR2 sequences are MNHEY and SVGAGI. This CDR3 region has 14 residues. V was cut by 5 bases and J by 2 bases, with 12 bases left in between. The CDR3 sequence is CASSHRVGNTEAFF. The CDR3 coding sequence is TGTGCCAGCAGTCACAGGGTCGGAAACACTGAAGCTTTCTTT.

This chain joins TRBV27 and TRBJ2-3; 11 bases map to TRBD2. The CDR3 spans 17 residues. Trimming at V came to 6 bases and at J to 6 bases, leaving 14 bases not matched to a gene. Germline values: CDR1 MNHEY, CDR2 SMNVEV (reference sequence). The CDR3 DNA reads TGTGCCAGCAGCCAAACCCCACTAGCGGGGGTGAGGGATACGCAGTATTTT. Its protein is CASSQTPLAGVRDTQYF.

CDR3 in amino acids: CASSLRTGFNTEAFF. CDR3 in DNA: TGTGCCAGCAGTCTCAGGACAGGCTTTAACACTGAAGCTTTCTTT. This sequence joins TRBV6-5 and TRBJ1-1; the match to TRBD1 covers 7 bases. CDR1 and CDR2 (germline): MNHEY, SVGAGI. The CDR3 consists of 15 residues. V shed 5 bases and J 2 bases; nucleotides not matched to a gene: 8.

This chain joins TRBV4-1 and TRBJ2-3; D may be TRBD2 (5 bases). V was shortened by 3 bases and J by 0 bases, with 7 bases between the two germline ends. Germline assignment: CDR1 MGHRA and CDR2 YSYEKL. CDR3 length equals 14 residues. The CDR3 nucleotides are TGCGCCAGCAGCCAGGAGGATAGCACAGATACGCAGTATTTT. This encodes CASSQEDSTDTQYF.

This clone has only one observation. The CDR3 sequence is CASSLHRGASTNTQYF. CDR3 bases: TGTGCCAGTAGTCTTCACAGGGGGGCATCCACGAATACGCAGTATTTT. This chain connects TRBV19 to TRBJ2-3; 8 nucleotides line up with TRBD1. Losses at the gene ends were 5 bases for V and 7 bases for J; bases not matched to a gene: 14. Germline V gene sequence: CDR1 LNHDA, CDR2 SQIVND (reference sequence). This CDR3 has 16 amino acids.

The rearrangement uses TRBV5-1 and TRBJ2-3, with D possibly TRBD1 on 5 matching bases. In germline, CDR1 is SGHRS, CDR2 YFSETQ. V gave up 4 bases and J gave up 4 bases, with 10 bases separating them. The CDR3 has 13 amino acids. The CDR3 nucleotides read TGCGCCAGCAGCACCAGGGTCGCAGATACGCAGTATTTT. It encodes CASSTRVADTQYF.

The V gene is TRBV28, the J gene TRBJ1-2; D not certain. The CDR3 runs 13 residues. V shed 3 bases and J shed 3 bases, with 8 bases lying between them. The germline CDR1 and CDR2 sequences are MDHEN and SYDVKM. CDR3 DNA sequence: TGTGCCAGCAGTTTGGGCAGCTACTATGGCTACACCTTC. Translating it yields CASSLGSYYGYTF.

The V and J genes are TRBV5-5 and TRBJ2-1; TRBD1 aligns across 7 bases. This CDR3 is 17 amino acids long. The germline V gene encodes CDR1 SGHKS and CDR2 YYEKEE (reference sequence). The J segment lost 0 bases and the V segment lost 9 bases, leaving 15 bases of the junction unmatched. In DNA form, the CDR3 reads TGTGCCACCAGTCCCGGGACAGATATGAGCTCCTACAATGAGCAGTTCTTC. This codes for CATSPGTDMSSYNEQFF.

The rearrangement joins TRBV3-1 (or the pseudogene TRBV3-2) to TRBJ1-6; D uncertain. Germline-derived CDR1 and CDR2 are LGHDT and YNNKEL (reference sequence). This CDR3 comprises 14 residues. The V gene lost 2 bases and the J gene lost 7 bases, with 9 bases spanning the gap. The chain's CDR3 is CASSQRAGNSPLHF. In DNA, the CDR3 is TGTGCCAGCAGCCAACGGGCGGGAAATTCACCCCTCCACTTT.

In its sample, this clone was seen once. The J gene is TRBJ2-7, the V gene TRBV12-3 or TRBV12-4; D ambiguous. The CDR3 extends over 13 amino acids. V was cut by 0 bases and J by 4 bases, with 7 bases left in between. The DNA for the CDR3 is TGTGCCAGCAGTTTAGCTGGCGGATACGAGCAGTACTTC. As protein: CASSLAGGYEQYF.

The rearrangement links TRBV7-3 to TRBJ1-2; TRBD1 matches at 7 bases. This CDR3 comprises 15 residues. The germline V gene has CDR1 SGHTA and CDR2 FQGTGA. V lost 0 bases and J lost 5; bases outside the gene matches: 6. CDR3 coding DNA: TGTGCCAGCAGCTTAACGGGGACAGAGATATATGGCTACACCTTC. Translating it yields CASSLTGTEIYGYTF.

J is TRBJ2-7 and V is TRBV7-9, with D perhaps TRBD1 (5 bases). The ends were cut back, 11 bases at V and 2 bases at J, with 22 bases in the middle. The CDR3 has 15 residues. The germline V gene encodes CDR1 SEHNR and CDR2 FQNEAQ (reference sequence). The CDR3 region is CAEKPGSGGTYEQYF. CDR3 nucleotide sequence: TGTGCCGAGAAACCAGGGTCGGGTGGGACCTACGAGCAGTACTTC.

This clone was detected a few times. This chain links TRBV5-6 with TRBJ1-2, with 8 bases that match TRBD1. CDR1 SGHDT and CDR2 YYEEEE come from the germline V gene. The junction had 11 bases not matched to a gene; V was cut back by 2 bases and J by 5 bases. CDR3 length equals 16 residues. The CDR3 sequence: CASSFNSGGRRYGYTF. CDR3 DNA sequence: TGTGCCAGCAGCTTTAACTCAGGGGGCCGGCGGTATGGCTACACCTTC.

The rearrangement links TRBV29-1 to TRBJ2-7; weak D call: TRBD1 (8 bases). V was cut by 7 bases and J by 3 bases, with 19 bases left in between. The CDR3 has 14 amino acids. Germline V gene lookup returns CDR1 SQVTM and CDR2 ANQGSEA. CDR3 coding DNA: TGCAGCGCCTCAGGACAGGGAGGGCACTACGAGCAGTACGTC. Translated, it gives CSASGQGGHYEQYV.